One sample yielded the 17 T cell receptor beta chains listed below, sequenced in a study of blood T cell repertoires in COVID-19. The data were produced by immunoSEQ multiplex PCR, yet TCRdb's version contains in-frame clones alone and is incomplete. The sample carries around 110,000 clones, 86% recorded once. The sample consisted of peripheral blood. These receptor sequences come from a man between 35 and 55 years old with acute or convalescent COVID-19.

The chain carries TRBV9 and TRBJ2-3, with TRBD1 as a possible D gene (5 bases). The CDR3 is 16 residues long. Germline loops: CDR1 SGDLS, CDR2 YYNGEE. V lost 0 bases and J lost 0, with 11 bases in between. CDR3 protein: CASSVADRASTDTQYF. Written as DNA, the CDR3 is TGTGCCAGCAGCGTAGCCGACAGAGCTAGCACAGATACGCAGTATTTT.

This clone was detected once. The rearrangement joins TRBV7-2 to TRBJ2-3; perhaps TRBD1 as D (5 bases). Germline CDR1 is SGHTA and CDR2 is FQGNSA. V shed 1 base and J shed 1 base, with 9 bases lying between them. CDR3 size: 15 residues. The DNA of the CDR3 is TGTGCCAGCAGCTTAGTAGGGGCTCGCACAGATACGCAGTATTTT. It encodes CASSLVGARTDTQYF.

In this sample, this clone turned up a few times. The junction and the germline gene differ at one end; a read error may be behind it. V and J are TRBV18 and TRBJ2-7, with 7 nucleotides matching TRBD1. CDR1 KGHSH and CDR2 LQKENI come from the germline V gene. The CDR3 loop spans 12 amino acids. The CDR3 DNA is TGTGCCAGCTCACCTGATACAGGGGAAGGCCGCTTC. It specifies CASSPDTGEGRF.

The chain carries TRBV5-1 and TRBJ2-5; 9 nucleotides match TRBD2. The CDR3 length is 15 residues. V trimming: 1 base; J trimming: 8 bases; junction bases outside the gene matches: 9. The V gene's germline CDR1 is SGHRS and CDR2 YFSETQ. In nucleotides, the CDR3 is TGCGCCAGCAGCTTGTGGAGCGGGGGGCCGGGAACCCAGTACTTC. Translated: CASSLWSGGPGTQYF. The full variable domain, rest sourced from reference TRBV5-1 and TRBJ2-5, is KAGVTQTPRYLIKTRGQQVTLSCSPISGHRSVSWYQQTPGQGLQFLFEYFSETQRNKGNFPGRFSGRQFSNSRSEMNVSTLELGDSALYLCASSLWSGGPGTQYFGPGTRLLVL.

This chain links TRBV6-6 with TRBJ1-6; the D gene is possibly TRBD1 (6 bases). V dropped 5 bases and J dropped 10 bases, with 12 bases sitting between them. Germline V gives CDR1 MNHNY, CDR2 SVGAGI (reference sequence). The CDR3 has 13 amino acids. The CDR3 sequence: CASSRDTVSPLHF. The CDR3 DNA reads as TGTGCCAGCAGTAGGGACACTGTATCACCCCTCCACTTT.

This sequence joins TRBV9 and TRBJ1-4; D unclear. This CDR3 contains 14 residues. Trimming removed 1 base at V and 8 bases at J, with 12 bases between. In germline, CDR1 is SGDLS, CDR2 YYNGEE. CDR3 bases: TGTGCCAGCAGCGTAACGGGGTATGGAGAAAAACTGTTTTTT. Its translation: CASSVTGYGEKLFF. The full variable domain, in which reference TRBV9 and TRBJ1-4 provide the parts outside the CDR3, is DSGVTQTPKHLITATGQRVTLRCSPRSGDLSVYWYQQSLDQGLQFLIQYYNGEERAKGNILERFSAQQFPDLHSELNLSSLELGDSALYFCASSVTGYGEKLFFGSGTQLSVL.

The chain couples TRBV7-3 to TRBJ2-6; no clear D. The CDR3 is 17 residues long. From germline, CDR1 is SGHTA and CDR2 FQGTGA. V gave up 5 bases and J gave up 4 bases, with 18 bases separating them. CDR3 amino acids: CASSAVSTRAGANVLTF. CDR3 DNA sequence: TGTGCCAGCAGCGCGGTATCGACCCGAGCCGGGGCCAACGTCCTGACTTTC.

The J gene is TRBJ2-3, the V gene TRBV5-6; possible D gene TRBD1, 5 bases. The CDR3 has 16 residues. V was clipped by 0 bases and J by 7 bases, with 18 bases between them. Germline V gene data show CDR1 as SGHDT and CDR2 as YYEEEE. CDR3 in amino acids: CASSLVTGPNRNTQYF. CDR3 coding DNA: TGTGCCAGCAGCTTGGTAACAGGTCCCAACAGGAATACGCAGTATTTT.

The chain is built from TRBV6-5 and TRBJ2-7, with D perhaps matching TRBD1 (5 bases). The germline gives CDR1 MNHEY, CDR2 SVGAGI. The CDR3 has 13 residues. Trimming cost V 7 bases and J 0 bases, with 10 bases left between them. CDR3 DNA: TGTGCCAGCATCCCGGACACCTCCTACGAGCAGTACTTC. Amino acid sequence: CASIPDTSYEQYF.

The chain links TRBV7-9 to TRBJ2-5; 7 bases line up with TRBD2. CDR1 is SEHNR and CDR2 is FQNEAQ in the germline V gene (reference sequence). The V and J ends lost 3 bases and 2 bases, in that order; junction bases with no gene match: 3. This CDR3 spans 14 amino acids. This CDR3 reads CASSFQGGQETQYF. The CDR3 DNA follows: TGTGCCAGCAGCTTCCAGGGAGGGCAAGAGACCCAGTACTTC.

The chain joins TRBV5-1 to TRBJ2-7; TRBD1 might be the D (6 bases). V lost 4 bases, J lost 2 bases, and 13 bases lay in between. The CDR3 spans 14 residues. Germline CDR1 is SGHRS and CDR2 is YFSETQ. In nucleotides, the CDR3 is TGCGCCAGCAGCCAACGGACAGAGCCCTACGAGCAGTACTTC. Translating it yields CASSQRTEPYEQYF.

The chain uses TRBV10-2 and TRBJ1-1, with 11 bases lining up with TRBD1. The CDR3 runs to 15 residues. Germline CDR1 reads WSHSY; CDR2 reads SAAADI. The V and J ends lost 7 bases and 3 bases, in that order; junction bases with no gene match: 7. Here the CDR3 DNA reads TGCGCCAGCATCCGGACAGGGGGCCAGGACACTGAAGCTTTCTTT. This codes for CASIRTGGQDTEAFF.

The chain employs TRBV18 and TRBJ2-2, with TRBD1 as a possible D gene (6 bases). V lost 5 bases and J 4 bases, leaving 17 bases between the germline ends. The germline V gene encodes CDR1 KGHSH and CDR2 LQKENI. The CDR3 extends over 16 amino acids. The CDR3 nucleotides read TGTGCCAGCTCAGCGGACAGCCGGCCCCCCACCGGGGAGCTGTTTTTT. Its translation: CASSADSRPPTGELFF.

This clone was counted a single time. The gene calls are TRBV18 and TRBJ1-3; TRBD1 is a possible D gene (5 bases). V was shortened by 7 bases and J by 4 bases, with 8 bases between the two germline ends. From germline, CDR1 is KGHSH and CDR2 LQKENI. The CDR3 consists of 12 residues. The CDR3 sequence is CASLDNGNTIYF. Here the CDR3 DNA reads TGTGCCAGCTTGGACAACGGAAACACCATATATTTT.

V usage is TRBV6-5 and J usage is TRBJ1-6; TRBD1 agrees at 9 bases. This CDR3 has 16 amino acids. CDR1 and CDR2 from the germline V gene are MNHEY and SVGAGI. V lost 4 bases to trimming and J lost 8 bases; unmatched junction nucleotides: 9. CDR3 protein: CASSLTGGAYYSPLHF. CDR3 sequence (DNA): TGTGCCAGCAGTTTAACAGGGGGCGCATACTATTCACCCCTCCACTTT.

This sequence joins TRBV4-3 and TRBJ1-4, with 9 bases identical to TRBD1. CDR3 length: 16 amino acids. With 0 bases clipped from V and 8 bases from J, the junction kept 7 bases outside the gene matches. Germline values: CDR1 LGHNA, CDR2 YSLEER. CDR3 nucleotides: TGCGCCAGCAGCCAAGATCGGGGACAGGGCTCCGAAAAACTGTTTTTT. This gives the protein CASSQDRGQGSEKLFF.

Only one count was recorded for this clone. This chain links TRBV5-6 with TRBJ1-3, with 8 bases matching TRBD1. The CDR3 length is 15 residues. CDR1 SGHDT and CDR2 YYEEEE come from the germline V gene. Germline trimming cut 5 bases from V and 0 bases from J; bases unmatched to any gene: 4. CDR3 sequence reads: CASSRTGGSGNTIYF. The CDR3 DNA reads TGTGCCAGCAGTCGCACAGGGGGCTCTGGAAACACCATATATTTT.